This T cell receptor beta chain is drawn from a study of blood T cell repertoires in COVID-19. This CDR3 is 17 amino acids long. Germline V gene lookup returns CDR1 MNHEY and CDR2 SMNVEV (reference sequence). V trimming: 2 bases; J trimming: 3 bases; junction bases outside the gene matches: 8. TCRdb's table, derived via immunoSEQ multiplex PCR, lists solely in-frame clones and lacks some. The top ten clones hold around two fifths of a sample with roughly 3,600 clones, roughly 80% of them seen once. This chain uses TRBV27 with TRBJ2-1, with 9 bases identical to TRBD1. The sample taken for sequencing was peripheral blood. The clonotype was recovered from a human donor in a cohort sampled during active COVID-19. The CDR3 sequence: CASSLETGTGIYNEQFF. CDR3 DNA sequence: TGTGCCAGCAGTTTAGAGACCGGGACAGGGATCTACAATGAGCAGTTCTTC.